This is a list of T cell receptor beta chains from one sample in a study of T cell responses to AZD1222 COVID-19 vaccine. Clones were read by immunoSEQ multiplex PCR, and TCRdb kept only the in-frame ones, dropping some. There are around 83,000 clones in the sample; approximately 85% occur only once, and 8.7% lies in the top ten. This material consisted of peripheral blood, taken on day 0 of AZD1222 vaccination. The receptors derive from an adult in good health. CDR3s include the opening cysteine and the closing phenylalanine or tryptophan. Each record gives: V gene, D gene, clone size, J gene, CDR3 protein, CDR3 DNA. D genes are given only for firm matches. Clone size appears in some rows only: once, few, many, or a class for an expanded clone.

v_call: TRBV7-8
d_call: -
clone_size: -
j_call: TRBJ1-6
cdr3_aa: CASSLVGDSLHF
cdr3_nt: TGTGCCAGCAGCTTAGTCGGGGACTCCCTCCACTTT

v_call: TRBV2
d_call: TRBD1
clone_size: -
j_call: TRBJ1-4
cdr3_aa: CASTQTGIGNEKLFF
cdr3_nt: TGTGCCAGCACCCAGACAGGGATCGGTAATGAAAAACTGTTTTTT

v_call: TRBV2
d_call: -
clone_size: -
j_call: TRBJ1-5
cdr3_aa: CASGTTNSNQPQHF
cdr3_nt: TGTGCCAGCGGGACAACGAATAGCAATCAGCCCCAGCATTTT

v_call: TRBV6-2/TRBV6-3
d_call: TRBD2
clone_size: -
j_call: TRBJ2-7
cdr3_aa: CASSYPPAGVYEQYF
cdr3_nt: TGTGCCAGCAGTTACCCGCCGGCGGGGGTGTACGAGCAGTACTTC

v_call: TRBV4-1
d_call: -
clone_size: -
j_call: TRBJ2-7
cdr3_aa: CASSQEWESSYEQYF
cdr3_nt: TGCGCCAGCAGCCAAGAGTGGGAGTCCTCCTACGAGCAGTACTTC

v_call: TRBV25-1
d_call: -
clone_size: -
j_call: TRBJ2-3
cdr3_aa: CASSESRRGGTDTQYF
cdr3_nt: TGTGCCAGCAGTGAATCTCGACGTGGGGGCACAGATACGCAGTATTTT

v_call: TRBV20-1
d_call: TRBD2
clone_size: -
j_call: TRBJ2-3
cdr3_aa: CSASKRGGTTDTQYF
cdr3_nt: TGCAGTGCTAGTAAGCGGGGGGGCACAACAGATACGCAGTATTTT

v_call: TRBV18
d_call: -
clone_size: -
j_call: TRBJ1-1
cdr3_aa: CASSPKTGPGRTEAFF
cdr3_nt: TGTGCCAGCTCACCTAAGACAGGCCCGGGGAGGACTGAAGCTTTCTTT

v_call: TRBV3-1/TRBV3-2
d_call: -
clone_size: few
j_call: TRBJ1-2
cdr3_aa: CASSPPTLRDIRSGGYTF
cdr3_nt: TGTGCCAGCAGTCCTCCTACCCTCCGGGACATCCGGAGCGGGGGCTACACCTTC

v_call: TRBV12-5
d_call: TRBD2
clone_size: -
j_call: TRBJ2-3
cdr3_aa: CASGVAGGRTDTQYF
cdr3_nt: TGTGCTAGTGGGGTAGCGGGAGGGCGCACAGATACGCAGTATTTT

v_call: TRBV7-8
d_call: -
clone_size: -
j_call: TRBJ2-7
cdr3_aa: CASSPKGGHEQYF
cdr3_nt: TGTGCCAGCAGCCCGAAGGGGGGCCACGAGCAGTACTTC

v_call: TRBV4-1
d_call: -
clone_size: -
j_call: TRBJ2-7
cdr3_aa: CASSPTRDFGEQYF
cdr3_nt: TGCGCCAGCAGCCCGACGCGTGACTTCGGCGAGCAGTACTTC

v_call: TRBV7-2
d_call: TRBD2
clone_size: -
j_call: TRBJ2-1
cdr3_aa: CASSLAGLAVANEQFF
cdr3_nt: TGTGCCAGCAGCTTAGCAGGACTAGCGGTGGCCAATGAGCAGTTCTTC

v_call: TRBV19
d_call: -
clone_size: -
j_call: TRBJ1-2
cdr3_aa: CASADGNYGYTF
cdr3_nt: TGTGCCAGCGCGGACGGCAACTATGGCTACACCTTC

v_call: TRBV3-1/TRBV3-2
d_call: -
clone_size: few
j_call: TRBJ1-4
cdr3_aa: CASSPAGGGRRKLFF
cdr3_nt: TGTGCCAGCAGCCCAGCCGGGGGCGGTAGAAGAAAACTGTTTTTT

v_call: TRBV6-1
d_call: -
clone_size: -
j_call: TRBJ2-7
cdr3_aa: CASSELPGGYEQYF
cdr3_nt: TGTGCCAGCAGTGAACTCCCAGGGGGGTACGAGCAGTACTTC

v_call: TRBV7-6
d_call: -
clone_size: many
j_call: TRBJ2-1
cdr3_aa: CASSRRLGNYNEQFF
cdr3_nt: TGTGCCAGCAGTCGCCGGTTAGGGAACTACAATGAGCAGTTCTTC